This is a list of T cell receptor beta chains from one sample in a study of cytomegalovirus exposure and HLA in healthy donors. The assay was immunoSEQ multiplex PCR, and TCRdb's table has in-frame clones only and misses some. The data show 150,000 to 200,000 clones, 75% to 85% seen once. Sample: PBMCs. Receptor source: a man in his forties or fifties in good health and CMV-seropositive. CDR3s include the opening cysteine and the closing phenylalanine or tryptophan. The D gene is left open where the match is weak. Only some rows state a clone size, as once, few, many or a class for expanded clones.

TGTGCCAGCACGGGTCAAGGAAGCTCCTACAATGAGCAGTTCTTC CASTGQGSSYNEQFF NA TRBJ2-1 TRBV6-1 NA
TGCAGCGTTGAAGGAGGGGGTAACAATCAGCCCCAGCATTTT CSVEGGGNNQPQHF NA TRBJ1-5 TRBV29-1 NA
TGCGCCAGCAGCTTGAGGGCTAGCGGGGGTGGAGAGACCCAGTACTTC CASSLRASGGGETQYF NA TRBJ2-5 TRBV5-1 TRBD2
TGTGCCAGCGGGCGACTAGCGGAAGGAGGGGAGCTGTTTTTT CASGRLAEGGELFF few TRBJ2-2 TRBV2 TRBD2
TGCGCCAGCAGCTCCGGACAGGCCCCCTCTTATGGCTACACCTTC CASSSGQAPSYGYTF NA TRBJ1-2 TRBV5-1 TRBD1
TGTGCCAGCAGCTTAGGTCGCGGGGGGAGCTCCTACGAGCAGTACTTC CASSLGRGGSSYEQYF NA TRBJ2-7 TRBV11-2 TRBD2
TGTGCCAGCAGCACCGTCAGCTCTGGGGCCAACGTCCTGACTTTC CASSTVSSGANVLTF few TRBJ2-6 TRBV6-5 NA
TGTGCCACCACTCTGGGCCTTTCCGGGGTCACTGAAGCTTTCTTT CATTLGLSGVTEAFF once TRBJ1-1 TRBV15 NA
TGTGCCAGCAGCCGAGACAGGGCCTTAGCTGGGGCCAACGTCCTGACTTTC CASSRDRALAGANVLTF NA TRBJ2-6 TRBV14 TRBD1
TGTGCCAGCACTAGGGGTCTCCCCGGCCGAGAGACCCAGTACTTC CASTRGLPGRETQYF NA TRBJ2-5 TRBV2 NA
TGTGCCAGCAGCTTACTGTCGGCAGGGGGAACCTACGAGCAGTACTTC CASSLLSAGGTYEQYF NA TRBJ2-7 TRBV13 TRBD1
TGTGCCAGCAGCCACCCTAATCAGCCCCAGCATTTT CASSHPNQPQHF NA TRBJ1-5 TRBV14 NA
TGTGCCAGCAGCGTAGTAGCGGGATCAGATACGCAGTATTTT CASSVVAGSDTQYF NA TRBJ2-3 TRBV9 TRBD2
TGTGCCAGCAGACAAGGGGGGAGGGAGTATCAGCCCCAGCATTTT CASRQGGREYQPQHF NA TRBJ1-5 TRBV6-5 NA
TGTGCCAGCAGCTTCACTAGCGGGGAAGAGACCCAGTACTTC CASSFTSGEETQYF NA TRBJ2-5 TRBV13 TRBD2
TGTGCCAGCAGTTACTCCCGCGGGGTGGGTGAAAAACTGTTTTTT CASSYSRGVGEKLFF NA TRBJ1-4 TRBV6-5 NA
TGTGCCAGCAGTGAGCTAGTTGTGGGCCAAGAGACCCAGTACTTC CASSELVVGQETQYF NA TRBJ2-5 TRBV6-1 NA
TGCGCCAGCAGCCAAGACCCCGACAGGCTGGACAATCAGCCCCAGCATTTT CASSQDPDRLDNQPQHF NA TRBJ1-5 TRBV4-1 NA
TGTGCCAGCAGTTCGGCTGGAACGGGCTCCTACGAGCAGTACTTC CASSSAGTGSYEQYF NA TRBJ2-7 TRBV6-5 NA
TGTGCCAGCAGCTTCTCCTCCATGGGGGGGGGCAAAGGCTATGGCTACACCTTC CASSFSSMGGGKGYGYTF NA TRBJ1-2 TRBV7-9 NA
TGTGCCAGCAGGCACGGACAGGGGCTGTACTACGAGCAGTACTTC CASRHGQGLYYEQYF NA TRBJ2-7 TRBV6-5 TRBD1
TGTGCCAGCAGCCCCCCTGCGGACAGCCTGAACACTGAAGCTTTCTTT CASSPPADSLNTEAFF NA TRBJ1-1 TRBV7-9 NA
TGTGCCAGCAGCTTAGAAGCCCCCGGACAGATCTCTGGAAACACCATATATTTT CASSLEAPGQISGNTIYF few TRBJ1-3 TRBV7-6 NA
TGTGCCAGCAGCCAAGCTCAGGGGGCCGTCTATGGCTACACCTTC CASSQAQGAVYGYTF NA TRBJ1-2 TRBV4-2 TRBD1
TGTGCCAGCACCCCTTGGATAGGGGCGAGCTCCTACAATGAGCAGTTCTTC CASTPWIGASSYNEQFF NA TRBJ2-1 TRBV7-9 NA
TGTGCCAGCAGCTTTAGAGGGGACTCCTACTTGGAGGGAGACACTGAAGCTTTCTTT CASSFRGDSYLEGDTEAFF NA TRBJ1-1 TRBV11-2 NA
TGTGCCAGCAGCCCGAGGCAGAACTATGGCTACACCTTC CASSPRQNYGYTF NA TRBJ1-2 TRBV11-2 NA
TGTGCCAGCAGTGAATTTGGGGGAGGGCCTGAAGAGACCCAGTACTTC CASSEFGGGPEETQYF NA TRBJ2-5 TRBV2 TRBD2
TGTGCTAGTGGCCGACTAGCCGAGGAGACCCAGTACTTC CASGRLAEETQYF NA TRBJ2-5 TRBV12-5 TRBD2
TGTGCCATCCCGGGACTAGCGGCCCACACCGGGGAGCTGTTTTTT CAIPGLAAHTGELFF NA TRBJ2-2 TRBV13 TRBD2
TGTGCCAGCAGCCGGGACTACGTGGCAGATACGCAGTATTTT CASSRDYVADTQYF NA TRBJ2-3 TRBV6-5 TRBD2
TGTGCCAGCATCGTGACTAGCGGGGCCACAGATACGCAGTATTTT CASIVTSGATDTQYF NA TRBJ2-3 TRBV2 TRBD2
TGTGCCAGCAGCCGATTAGCGGGAGCGTTCACAGATACGCAGTATTTT CASSRLAGAFTDTQYF NA TRBJ2-3 TRBV11-3 TRBD2
TGTGCCAGTAGTATAGCCAGCTCCTACGAGCAGTACTTC CASSIASSYEQYF NA TRBJ2-7 TRBV19 NA
TGTGCCAGCAGTTTGGGTGGGCTGGTGGAAAACATTCAGTACTTC CASSLGGLVENIQYF NA TRBJ2-4 TRBV28 NA
TGTGCCAGTAGTATAGGCCCCAGGCCGCCCTCTGGAAACACCATATATTTT CASSIGPRPPSGNTIYF NA TRBJ1-3 TRBV19 NA
TGTGCCAGCAGCCCGCCGACAGTCACCGGGGAGCTGTTTTTT CASSPPTVTGELFF NA TRBJ2-2 TRBV7-9 NA
TGTGCCACCAGCAGCTGGGACGGTCGGAGCAGGGGCCCTGCAGCTAGGGCAAAAGAGACCCAGTACTTC CATSSWDGRSRGPAARAKETQYF NA TRBJ2-5 TRBV15 NA
TGTGCCAGCAGTGAAGGTCTAGCTTACCCCCTTATTGCAACTAATGAAAAACTGTTTTTT CASSEGLAYPLIATNEKLFF NA TRBJ1-4 TRBV2 NA
TGCAGCGTAGGGACAGTCCAAGAGACCCAGTACTTC CSVGTVQETQYF NA TRBJ2-5 TRBV29-1 TRBD1
TGTGCCAGCAGTCCGGGACACTCCTACGAGCAGTACTTC CASSPGHSYEQYF few TRBJ2-7 TRBV28 NA
TGTGCCAGCAGCGTAGCGGCCCCCCCGGGTGAGCAGTTCTTC CASSVAAPPGEQFF NA TRBJ2-1 TRBV9 NA
TGTGCCAGCAGTTTACAGGGACTCATCCCGAATGAGCAGTTCTTC CASSLQGLIPNEQFF NA TRBJ2-1 TRBV27 NA
TGCGCCAGCAGCCAAGATAGGGGGACAAAGGATGGCTACACCTTC CASSQDRGTKDGYTF few TRBJ1-2 TRBV4-1 NA
TGTGCCAGCAGTGGGGACCGGGAGACTCGCACAGATACGCAGTATTTT CASSGDRETRTDTQYF NA TRBJ2-3 TRBV6-1 NA
TGTGCCAGCAGTTATTCGGGGACAGCCTCCCAAGAGACCCAGTACTTC CASSYSGTASQETQYF once TRBJ2-5 TRBV6-5 TRBD1